These 19 T cell receptor beta chains came from one sample sequenced in a study of molecular identifiers for immune sequencing clone quantification. TCRdb fed the PCR reads into MiXCR, producing one record per CDR3 protein. Among hundreds of thousands of distinct CDR3 sequences, nearly 20% were seen once, and the ten largest hold roughly 0.9%. Sequenced input: naive CD8+ T cells from blood, with Jurkat cell RNA spiked in. Subset meaning: FACS-sorted CD8+CD4-CCR7+CD45RA+ naive T cells. The source is a human donor in good health. Some libraries in this study had Jurkat cell RNA spiked in.

This clonotype was counted between two and nine times. The chain couples TRBV11-1 to TRBJ2-7, with a tentative D call TRBD2 (6 bases). Between the trimmed V and J ends, which lost 4 bases and 3 bases, there was a span of 13 bases. The CDR3 runs to 14 residues. Germline loops: CDR1 SGHAT, CDR2 FQDESV (reference sequence). The CDR3, as DNA: TGTGCCAGCAGCTCCCGGGGGATATACTACGAGCAGTACTTC. Amino acids: CASSSRGIYYEQYF.

The table lists this clonotype with many counts. CDR3 bases: TGCAGTGCTAGGACTGGACAGCTCATGAACACTGAAGCTTTCTTT. Its translation: CSARTGQLMNTEAFF. The rearrangement joins TRBV20-1 to TRBJ1-1; tentative D call: TRBD1 (6 bases). Trimming removed 3 bases at V and 0 bases at J, with 14 bases between. Germline V gene lookup returns CDR1 DFQATT and CDR2 SNEGSKA (reference sequence). This CDR3 region has 15 residues.

This clonotype was found a few times. The chain joins TRBV20-1 to TRBJ2-7, with 8 bases fitting TRBD2. CDR1 is DFQATT and CDR2 is SNEGSKA in the germline V gene (reference sequence). Trimming at V came to 8 bases and at J to 5 bases, leaving 14 bases not matched to a gene. This CDR3 has 14 residues. The CDR3 sequence is CSSSSSGSTNEQYF. The CDR3 DNA sequence: TGCAGTTCCTCTTCCAGCGGGAGTACCAACGAGCAGTACTTC.

Notes on this clonotype: A clone one base away is much larger, so this may be a read error. The chain joins TRBV14 to TRBJ1-1; tentative D call: TRBD1 (5 bases). The CDR3 runs to 18 residues. The germline gives CDR1 SGHDN, CDR2 FVKESK. Here the CDR3 DNA reads TGTACCAGCAGCCAAAGCGGGTTAACGGGGGAAGGTCCCACTGAAGCTTTCTTT. Residues: CTSSQSGLTGEGPTEAFF.

The chain links TRBV19 to TRBJ2-3; tentative D call: TRBD2 (7 bases). The V gene's germline CDR1 is LNHDA and CDR2 SQIVND (reference sequence). V lost 9 bases to trimming and J lost 5 bases, with 15 bases between them. The CDR3 covers 13 residues. The CDR3 loop reads CASPRGTKDTQYF. For the CDR3, the DNA is TGTGCCAGCCCAAGGGGGACTAAAGATACGCAGTATTTT.

A note on this clonotype: A much larger clonotype is one base distant, so this may be a read error. V is TRBV20-1 and J is TRBJ1-5; 7 nucleotides agree with TRBD1. CDR3 size: 20 residues. Germline CDR1 and CDR2: DFQATT and SNEGSKA (reference sequence). The DNA for the CDR3 is TGCGGTGCTAGATTTTCCGGGCAGGGGGTTTTATATTGGGGCAATCAGCCCCAGCATTTT. Translating gives CGARFSGQGVLYWGNQPQHF.

This clonotype was counted at least ten times. The CDR3 protein is CASSPTNNEQFF. The CDR3 bases are TGCGCCAGCAGCCCCACCAACAATGAGCAGTTCTTC. The rearrangement uses TRBV4-1 and TRBJ2-1, with D unclear. Germline values: CDR1 MGHRA, CDR2 YSYEKL. V lost 4 bases and J 5 bases, leaving 6 bases between the germline ends. CDR3 length: 12 amino acids.

Many counts were recorded for this clonotype. The V gene is TRBV10-3, the J gene TRBJ2-7; TRBD1 might be the D (6 bases). The CDR3 has 13 residues. The germline gives CDR1 ENHRY, CDR2 SYGVKD. With 7 bases removed from V and 5 bases from J, the gap between germline ends came to 15 bases. CDR3 in amino acids: CAIMPGHSDEQYF. CDR3 nucleotide sequence: TGTGCCATCATGCCGGGACATAGTGACGAGCAGTACTTC.

At least ten counts were recorded for this clonotype. This chain connects TRBV7-9 to TRBJ2-1; D not certain. V was shortened by 5 bases and J by 5 bases, with 10 bases between the two germline ends. From germline, CDR1 is SEHNR and CDR2 FQNEAQ (reference sequence). CDR3 length: 13 amino acids. The CDR3 loop is CASSRLEHNEQFF. CDR3 in DNA: TGTGCCAGCAGCCGACTGGAACACAATGAGCAGTTCTTC.

This clonotype showed up many times. This chain links TRBV3-1 with TRBJ2-2; D ambiguous. Trimming cost V 5 bases and J 6 bases, with 13 bases left between them. Germline V CDR1 and CDR2: LGHDT, YNNKEL (reference sequence). The CDR3 consists of 14 residues. CDR3 in DNA: TGTGCCAGCAGCACCGGCGTGGGGTCCGGGGAGCTGTTTTTT. This translates into CASSTGVGSGELFF.

This clonotype was found a few times. The V and J genes are TRBV6-5 and TRBJ1-2, with TRBD1 matching over 7 bases. The length of the CDR3 is 15 residues. CDR1 and CDR2 (germline): MNHEY, SVGAGI. Losses at the gene ends were 6 bases for V and 8 bases for J; bases not matched to a gene: 15. The CDR3 nucleotides read TGTGCCAGCAGCGCAGACGGACAGGAAGTGGGCGGCTACACCTTC. Its translation is CASSADGQEVGGYTF.

At least ten counts were recorded for this clonotype. One junction end disagrees with the germline gene, perhaps due to a read error. This chain uses TRBV6-1 with TRBJ2-3, with 7 bases that match TRBD2. Germline loops: CDR1 MNHNS, CDR2 SASEGT. This CDR3 contains 15 residues. Here the CDR3 reads CASREAGFGTDTQYF. The CDR3 DNA is TGTGCCAGCAGGGAAGCGGGATTTGGCACAGATACGCAGTATTTT.

As regards this clonotype: One base away lies a much larger clone, so this may be a sequencing read error. The rearrangement uses TRBV7-9 and TRBJ2-7, with D unclear. Germline assignment: CDR1 SEHNR and CDR2 FQNEAQ (reference sequence). CDR3 length: 13 amino acids. Trimming took 4 bases from V and 2 from J, leaving 9 bases between them. The CDR3 loop is CASSSVSPYEQYF. The CDR3 DNA is TGTGCCAGCAGCTCAGTCAGTCCCTACGAGCAGTACTTC.

This clonotype was seen repeatedly, ten times or more. The V gene is TRBV5-6, the J gene TRBJ2-7; no definite D call. Trimming left V 3 bases short and J 3 bases short, with 7 bases between. The CDR3 is 12 residues long. Germline CDR1 is SGHDT and CDR2 is YYEEEE. The CDR3 sequence: CASSYPVYEQYF. Written as DNA, the CDR3 is TGTGCCAGCAGCTACCCCGTCTACGAGCAGTACTTC.

Ten or more counts support this clonotype. The chain couples TRBV6-4 to TRBJ2-5; no reliable D call. Germline V gene data show CDR1 as MRHNA and CDR2 as SNTAGT. Trimming took 2 bases from V and 3 from J, leaving 4 bases between them. This CDR3 spans 12 amino acids. The CDR3 region is CASSDVEETQYF. The CDR3 DNA follows: TGTGCCAGCAGTGACGTGGAAGAGACCCAGTACTTC.

The rearrangement joins TRBV27 to TRBJ2-7; D possibly corresponds to TRBD1 (6 bases). This CDR3 has 16 amino acids. The germline V gene has CDR1 MNHEY and CDR2 SMNVEV (reference sequence). V was pared by 6 bases and J by 4 bases, with 22 bases between. CDR3 sequence: CASSPLGTSSSYEQYF. The CDR3 nucleotides are TGTGCCAGCAGCCCCCTGGGGACATCAAGTTCTTACGAGCAGTACTTC.

CDR3 coding DNA: TGTGCCAGCAGTCATCTAGCGGGGGGGCATAGGGAGACCCAGTACTTC. It translates to CASSHLAGGHRETQYF. The V call is TRBV7-6, the J call TRBJ2-5, with 12 bases matching TRBD2. The length of the CDR3 is 16 residues. The germline V gene encodes CDR1 SGHVS and CDR2 FNYEAQ. Trimming removed 6 bases from V and 5 bases from J; junction bases left unmatched: 10.

Points on this clonotype: A much larger clonotype is one base distant, so this may be a read error. The J gene is TRBJ2-7, the V gene TRBV20-1; no clear D. This CDR3 comprises 13 residues. Germline CDR1 is DFQATT and CDR2 is SNEGSKA (reference sequence). The DNA of the CDR3 is TGCAGTGCTAGGTTTCACCTAACCTACGAGCGGTACTTC. Amino acids: CSARFHLTYERYF.

This clonotype was recorded many times. The chain links TRBV2 to TRBJ1-6; no clear D gene. Trimming left V 8 bases short and J 5 bases short, with 10 bases between. Germline CDR1 is SNHLY and CDR2 is FYNNEI. The CDR3 runs to 13 residues. CDR3 residues: CASDRDNNSPLHF. CDR3 in DNA: TGTGCCAGCGATAGGGATAATAATTCACCCCTCCACTTT. The variable domain in full, with the rest retrieved from reference TRBV2 and TRBJ1-6, is EPEVTQTPSHQVTQMGQEVILRCVPISNHLYFYWYRQILGQKVEFLVSFYNNEISEKSEIFDDQFSVERPDGSNFTLKIRSTKLEDSAMYFCASDRDNNSPLHFGNGTRLTVT.